These 16 T cell receptor beta chains came from one sample sequenced in a study of T cell repertoires in cytomegalovirus infection. TCRdb called the reads again in MiXCR, with one record for every CDR3 protein. Of under 850,000 distinct CDR3 sequences in the sample, roughly a third are singletons; the top ten hold about 18%. Antigens of these TCRs are unknown. The source was cultured PBMCs, collected from culture after CMV antigen stimulation. The source of these receptors is a human donor in good health (CMV status not recorded). Some clones in this sample may be carry-over from other donors' samples.

This CDR3 reads CASSLKGSPGNTIYF. The CDR3 nucleotides are TGTGCCAGCAGTCTAAAGGGATCTCCTGGAAACACCATATATTTT. This chain links TRBV6-6 with TRBJ1-3; no clear D. Germline V gene lookup returns CDR1 MNHNY and CDR2 SVGAGI (reference sequence). The CDR3 consists of 15 residues. Trimming removed 5 bases from V and 2 bases from J, with 13 bases in between.

This clonotype was detected only a few times. The chain links TRBV7-9 to TRBJ2-1; 7 positions match TRBD2. CDR1 SEHNR and CDR2 FQNEAQ come from the germline V gene (reference sequence). With V trimmed by 8 bases and J by 0 bases, 10 bases remained unmatched. CDR3 size: 16 residues. CDR3 bases: TGTGCCAGCGGTGGCACGGGCGGGAGCTCCTACAATGAGCAGTTCTTC. Translated, it gives CASGGTGGSSYNEQFF.

This chain uses TRBV20-1 with TRBJ1-5; TRBD1 agrees at 8 bases. The CDR3 consists of 15 residues. The trim removed 5 bases at V and 4 bases at J, leaving 10 bases unmatched. Germline V gene sequence: CDR1 DFQATT, CDR2 SNEGSKA (reference sequence). The CDR3 DNA reads TGCAGTGCTGCAAGGGTGACAGGGGTGAATCAGCCCCAGCATTTT. As protein: CSAARVTGVNQPQHF.

The chain recombines TRBV12-3 or TRBV12-4 with TRBJ1-5; no reliable D call. V was clipped by 3 bases and J by 1 base, with 28 bases between them. The CDR3 is 21 residues long. CDR3 in amino acids: CASSFPRPPALVNMSNQPQHF. The CDR3 bases are TGTGCCAGCAGTTTTCCCCGCCCCCCAGCGCTTGTGAATATGAGCAATCAGCCCCAGCATTTT.

This clonotype has only a few counts. J is TRBJ2-4 and V is TRBV9; 9 nucleotides agree with TRBD1. V was clipped by 0 bases and J by 4 bases; unmatched bases: 11. The CDR3 has 18 residues. Germline CDR1 SGDLS, CDR2 YYNGEE. Here the CDR3 reads CASSVGSGTGSFKNIQYF. DNA of the CDR3: TGTGCCAGCAGCGTAGGGTCTGGGACAGGGTCCTTTAAAAACATTCAGTACTTC. Variable domain in full (rest from reference TRBV9 and TRBJ2-4): DSGVTQTPKHLITATGQRVTLRCSPRSGDLSVYWYQQSLDQGLQFLIQYYNGEERAKGNILERFSAQQFPDLHSELNLSSLELGDSALYFCASSVGSGTGSFKNIQYFGAGTRLSVL.

Comments on this clonotype: Likely a read error: the CDR3 ends without its conserved phenylalanine or tryptophan. The genes are TRBV11-2 and TRBJ2-1; 11 nucleotides line up with TRBD2. The CDR3 covers 18 residues. Germline CDR1 and CDR2: SGHAT and FQNNGV. Trimming at V came to 1 base and at J to 6 bases, leaving 11 bases not matched to a gene. The DNA for the CDR3 is TGTGCCAGCAGCTTAGTTGTAGCGGGAGGGCCTCTAGGCAATGAGCAGTTCTCC. Protein sequence: CASSLVVAGGPLGNEQFS.

The rearrangement joins TRBV6-1 to TRBJ2-3; 11 bases agree with TRBD2. The germline CDR1 and CDR2 sequences are MNHNS and SASEGT. V shed 5 bases, J shed 2 bases, and the junction held 3 bases outside the gene matches. This CDR3 has 15 amino acids. The CDR3 spells CASSRLAGNTDTQYF. The CDR3, as DNA: TGTGCCAGCAGTCGACTAGCGGGAAACACAGATACGCAGTATTTT.

The V call is TRBV12-5, the J call TRBJ1-6, with 8 bases identical to TRBD1. The trim removed 5 bases at V and 6 bases at J, leaving 3 bases unmatched. Germline V lookup: CDR1 LGHNT, CDR2 FRNRAP. The CDR3 spans 14 residues. The chain's CDR3 is CASGLQGANSPLHF. The DNA of the CDR3 is TGTGCTAGTGGTCTGCAGGGGGCTAATTCACCCCTCCACTTT.

Notes on this clonotype: The junction shows a germline mismatch at one end, possibly a read error. The rearrangement links TRBV10-3 to TRBJ1-4, with unresolved D. Looked up from germline, CDR1 is ENHRY and CDR2 is SYGVKD. This CDR3 has 13 residues. CDR3 nucleotides: TGTGCCATCAGTGATGGAACAGAGGAAAGACTGTTTTTT. This codes for CAISDGTEERLFF.

This clonotype was seen a few times. This chain uses TRBV25-1 with TRBJ1-5; a weak D match, TRBD1 (6 bases). The germline V gene encodes CDR1 MGHDK and CDR2 SYGVNS. Trimming stripped 2 bases from V and 0 bases from J, with 11 bases between. The CDR3 runs 16 residues. CDR3 sequence (DNA): TGTGCCAGCAGTGAAGGGAGGGGGTATAGCAATCAGCCCCAGCATTTT. This sequence encodes CASSEGRGYSNQPQHF.

This clonotype has only a few counts. V usage is TRBV12-3 or TRBV12-4 and J usage is TRBJ2-3; no clear D. With 3 bases removed from V and 4 bases from J, the gap between germline ends came to 11 bases. This CDR3 has 14 residues. CDR3 in DNA: TGTGCCAGCAGTTTGTATGGGAATTCAGATACGCAGTATTTT. Protein: CASSLYGNSDTQYF.

The chain is built from TRBV18 and TRBJ1-2; the D is unclear. The CDR3 extends over 15 amino acids. The V and J ends lost 2 bases and 8 bases respectively, with 18 bases between them. Germline V gene lookup returns CDR1 KGHSH and CDR2 LQKENI. The CDR3 DNA reads as TGTGCCAGCTCACCAACGGACGAGCCAGCCCGCGGCTACACCTTC. This codes for CASSPTDEPARGYTF.

This chain links TRBV4-2 with TRBJ2-2; TRBD2 matches at 14 bases. Losses at the gene ends were 4 bases for V and 7 bases for J; bases not matched to a gene: 8. Looked up from germline, CDR1 is LGHNA and CDR2 is YNFKEQ. The CDR3 extends over 17 amino acids. This CDR3 is CASSLETSGGAHGELFF. The DNA of the CDR3 is TGTGCCAGCAGCCTAGAGACTAGCGGGGGGGCCCACGGGGAGCTGTTTTTT.

The chain carries TRBV7-9 and TRBJ2-3; D is perhaps TRBD2 (6 bases). Germline V gene data show CDR1 as SEHNR and CDR2 as FQNEAQ (reference sequence). Trimming stripped 4 bases from V and 11 bases from J, with 10 bases between. This CDR3 has 11 residues. In nucleotides, the CDR3 is TGTGCCAGCAGCTCCCGGGGGTTGCAGTATTTT. Translated: CASSSRGLQYF.

This clonotype came up a few times. V and J are TRBV20-1 and TRBJ2-1, with D uncertain. This CDR3 spans 13 amino acids. The V gene lost 4 bases and the J gene lost 3 bases, with 10 bases spanning the gap. Per germline, CDR1 DFQATT and CDR2 SNEGSKA (reference sequence). The CDR3 coding sequence is TGCAGTGCTAATCATGGAGTCTACAATGAGCAGTTCTTC. Its protein is CSANHGVYNEQFF.

This clonotype was found a few times. This rearrangement joins TRBV19 to TRBJ2-3; 8 bases map to TRBD2. The CDR3 covers 17 residues. From germline, CDR1 is LNHDA and CDR2 SQIVND (reference sequence). Trimming at V came to 4 bases and at J to 4 bases, leaving 13 bases not matched to a gene. The CDR3 coding sequence is TGTGCCAGTAGTAGACGCGCTGGGACTAGATCACCAGATACGCAGTATTTT. It specifies CASSRRAGTRSPDTQYF.